This T cell receptor beta chain was retrieved from a study of radiation and T cells in renal cell carcinoma. The sample's time point: blood 4 weeks post-SBRT, at nephrectomy. Treatment specified: 15 Gy SBRT to primary tumor, nephrectomy 4 weeks later. The protocol was immunoSEQ multiplex PCR, while the TCRdb copy is restricted to in-frame clones and leaves out a portion. The sample carries more than 60,000 clones, over 80% recorded once. The sample consisted of blood, taken from a patient whose treatment included radiotherapy and nephrectomy. The receptor's source is a woman in her sixties or seventies with renal cell carcinoma.

DNA for the CDR3: TGTGCCAGCAGCTTCATCGGCGGGGGGGTCACCGGGGAGCTGTTTTTT. Protein product: CASSFIGGGVTGELFF. This chain connects TRBV5-4 to TRBJ2-2, with TRBD2 identical over 9 bases. CDR3 size: 16 residues. J gave up 4 bases and V 2 bases, and 6 bases lay outside the gene matches. Germline assignment: CDR1 SGHNT and CDR2 YYREEE (reference sequence).